Listed below are T cell receptor beta chains from one sample, sequenced in a study of beta chain features in type 1 diabetes. The assay was immunoSEQ multiplex PCR, and TCRdb's table has in-frame clones only and misses some. The data hold about 160,000 clones, with around 8.6% observed a single time. The sequenced sample was central memory CD4+ T cells from blood. The receptors derive from a woman between 18 and 29 years old with type 1 diabetes. CDR3s include the opening cysteine and the closing phenylalanine or tryptophan. The D gene is left open where the match is weak.

D: NA; J: TRBJ1-5; V: TRBV11-2; CDR3: CASSQGAVTNQPQHF
D: NA; J: TRBJ2-2; V: TRBV5-1; CDR3: CASSRGSQTGELFF
D: NA; J: TRBJ2-1; V: TRBV15; CDR3: CATSRGVVARHEGDEQFF
D: TRBD1; J: TRBJ1-5; V: TRBV7-9; CDR3: CASSLEGAGNQPQHF
D: TRBD2; J: TRBJ2-5; V: TRBV7-8; CDR3: CASSLIGGGEETQYF
D: NA; J: TRBJ1-1; V: TRBV5-6; CDR3: CASSKTGGAEAFF
D: TRBD2; J: TRBJ2-2; V: TRBV28; CDR3: CASSLRTSVGTGELFF
D: NA; J: TRBJ2-1; V: TRBV30; CDR3: CAWSIGGYNEQFF
D: TRBD1; J: TRBJ1-5; V: TRBV2; CDR3: CASTGQGQQPQHF
D: TRBD2; J: TRBJ2-1; V: TRBV9; CDR3: CASSVQGLAAPVEQFF
D: NA; J: TRBJ1-1; V: TRBV4-3; CDR3: CASSQDVRTVTEAFF
D: TRBD2; J: TRBJ2-7; V: TRBV29-1; CDR3: CSAEAGSGEQYF
D: NA; J: TRBJ2-1; V: TRBV11-2; CDR3: CASSLTDTYYNEQFF
D: TRBD1; J: TRBJ2-1; V: TRBV7-8; CDR3: CASSLHTGVGEQFF
D: TRBD2; J: TRBJ2-7; V: TRBV14; CDR3: CASSPGLAGPREQYF
D: NA; J: TRBJ2-3; V: TRBV7-3; CDR3: CASSLRIGGSTDTQYF
D: NA; J: TRBJ1-2; V: TRBV28; CDR3: CASTGHGGVKGYTF
D: TRBD2; J: TRBJ2-5; V: TRBV5-5; CDR3: CASSPSGTSGPQETQYF
D: TRBD2; J: TRBJ2-7; V: TRBV19; CDR3: CASSIGGLAGYYEQYF
D: TRBD1; J: TRBJ2-2; V: TRBV19; CDR3: CASRRDRNTGELFF
D: NA; J: TRBJ2-3; V: TRBV7-2; CDR3: CASSLSFVTDTQYF